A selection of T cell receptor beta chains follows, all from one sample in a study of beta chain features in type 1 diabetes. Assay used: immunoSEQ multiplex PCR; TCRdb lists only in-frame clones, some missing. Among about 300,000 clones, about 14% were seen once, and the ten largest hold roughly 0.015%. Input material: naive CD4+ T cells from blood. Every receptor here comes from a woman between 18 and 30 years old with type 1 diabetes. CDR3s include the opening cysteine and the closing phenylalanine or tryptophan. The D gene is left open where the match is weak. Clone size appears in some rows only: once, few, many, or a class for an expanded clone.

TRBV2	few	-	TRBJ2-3	TGTGCCAGCAAAACAGATTCCACAGATACGCAGTATTTT	CASKTDSTDTQYF
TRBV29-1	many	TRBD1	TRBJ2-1	TGCAGCGGCCCGGGACAGGGGCTCAATGAGCAGTTCTTC	CSGPGQGLNEQFF
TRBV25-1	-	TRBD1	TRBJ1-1	TGTGCCAGCAGTGGACAGGGGAAGGCTGAAGCTTTCTTT	CASSGQGKAEAFF
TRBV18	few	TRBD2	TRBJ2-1	TGTGCCAGCTCACCCCCTTTGCGCGGGAGGGCCGTTTTGGGCTACAATGAGCAGTTCTTC	CASSPPLRGRAVLGYNEQFF
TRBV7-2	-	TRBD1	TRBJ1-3	TGTGCCAGCAGCTCACAGGGGGCAATCTCTGGAAACACCATATATTTT	CASSSQGAISGNTIYF
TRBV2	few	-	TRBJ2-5	TGTGCCAGCCGTAGGGAGACTCAAGAGACCCAGTACTTC	CASRRETQETQYF
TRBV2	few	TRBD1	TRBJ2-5	TGTGCCAGCAGGGTGGGGACAGGGGGAGAGACCCAGTACTTC	CASRVGTGGETQYF
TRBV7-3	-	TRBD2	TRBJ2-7	TGTGCCAGCAGCTTAAGGGGCACTAGCGTTTACGAGCAGTACTTC	CASSLRGTSVYEQYF
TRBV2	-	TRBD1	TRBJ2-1	TGTGCCAGCAGTGCAAGGGGGCGAAACAATGAGCAGTTCTTC	CASSARGRNNEQFF
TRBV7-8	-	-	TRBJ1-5	TGTGCCAGCAGCGCGAACAGGGGCAATCAGCCCCAGCATTTT	CASSANRGNQPQHF
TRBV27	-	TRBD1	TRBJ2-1	TGTGCCAGCAGTTTTGGGACAGGGCACAATGAGCAGTTCTTC	CASSFGTGHNEQFF
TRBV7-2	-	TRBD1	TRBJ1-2	TGTGCCAGCAGCTTAACAATTACAGGGGTAAACTATGGCTACACCTTC	CASSLTITGVNYGYTF
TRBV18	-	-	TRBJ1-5	TGTGCCAGCTCACCGGCGGGGGACCAGCCCCAGCATTTT	CASSPAGDQPQHF
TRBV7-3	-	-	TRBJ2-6	TGTGCCAGCAGCTTAATCCATTTCGGTGGGGCCAACGTCCTGACTTTC	CASSLIHFGGANVLTF
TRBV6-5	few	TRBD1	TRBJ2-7	TGTGCCAGCAGTTACTCCGTCTCAGGGGGCTACGAGCAGTACTTC	CASSYSVSGGYEQYF
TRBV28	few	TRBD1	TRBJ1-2	TGTGCCAGCAGTTTGGGCAGGGGGATTGGCTACACCTTC	CASSLGRGIGYTF
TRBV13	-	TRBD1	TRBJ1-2	TGTGCCAGCAGCTTGGGGACAGGGAATTTACCCGTTTCGGGCTACACCTTC	CASSLGTGNLPVSGYTF
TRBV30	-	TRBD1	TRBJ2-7	TGTGCCTGGAGCCCTCCGGACAGGGATCATTACGAGCAGTACTTC	CAWSPPDRDHYEQYF
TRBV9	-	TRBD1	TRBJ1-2	TGTGCCAGCAGTGGACAGGCGGATGGCTACACCTTC	CASSGQADGYTF
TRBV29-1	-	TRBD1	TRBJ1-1	TGCAGCACTGGACAGGGGTTGGTGAACACTGAAGCTTTCTTT	CSTGQGLVNTEAFF
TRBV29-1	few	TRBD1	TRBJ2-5	TGCAGCGTTGTTGGACAGGCGTACCAAGAGACCCAGTACTTC	CSVVGQAYQETQYF
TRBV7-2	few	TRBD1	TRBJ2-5	TGTGCCAGCAGCGCCAGACAGGGGCCGGGGACCCAGTACTTC	CASSARQGPGTQYF
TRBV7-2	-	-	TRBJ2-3	TGTGCCAGCAGCTTACCCATTCAGTTAGAGCGGGTCACAGATACGCAGTATTTT	CASSLPIQLERVTDTQYF
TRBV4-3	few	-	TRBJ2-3	TGCGCCAGCAGCCTGCGGGACCGCGATACGCAGTATTTT	CASSLRDRDTQYF
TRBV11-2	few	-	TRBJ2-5	TGTGCCAGCAGCTTAGGGTGGAGTGAGACCCAGTACTTC	CASSLGWSETQYF
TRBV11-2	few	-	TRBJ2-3	TGTGCCAGCAGCCCGCGCGCGGGGCGCACAGATACGCAGTATTTT	CASSPRAGRTDTQYF
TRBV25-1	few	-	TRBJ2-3	TGTGCCAGCACCCGTCCCGGGAGTGCAGATACGCAGTATTTT	CASTRPGSADTQYF
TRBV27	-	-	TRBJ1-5	TGTGCCAGCAGCCTGGACAGCAGATTCAATCAGCCCCAGCATTTT	CASSLDSRFNQPQHF
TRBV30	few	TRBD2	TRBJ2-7	TGTGCCTGGAGCGGGACTAGGAACTACGAGCAGTACTTC	CAWSGTRNYEQYF
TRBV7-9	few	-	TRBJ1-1	TGTGCCAGCAGCCTAAGTACGGGGACAAGTATGAACACTGAAGCTTTCTTT	CASSLSTGTSMNTEAFF
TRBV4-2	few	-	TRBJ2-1	TGTGCCAGCAGCCAAGATGAGGTCAGGGGTTTCTCTGGTGAGCAGTTCTTC	CASSQDEVRGFSGEQFF
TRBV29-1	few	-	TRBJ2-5	TGCAGCGGACTGGGGCGACTAGAAGAGACCCAGTACTTC	CSGLGRLEETQYF
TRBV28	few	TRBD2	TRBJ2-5	TGTGCCAGCGGGCCAGCGGGAGGGCCGGGGGAGACCCAGTACTTC	CASGPAGGPGETQYF
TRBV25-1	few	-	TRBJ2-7	TGTGCCAGCTTTGGGAGCTCCTACGAGCAGTACTTC	CASFGSSYEQYF
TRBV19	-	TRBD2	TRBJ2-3	TGTGCCAGTAGTCCTCGGGGTAGCGGGAGTGCAGATACGCAGTATTTT	CASSPRGSGSADTQYF